This T cell receptor beta chain was captured in a study of response to subunit inactivated influenza vaccine. Study findings and constraints: Each seasonal influenza vaccination recruits few new T cells, the authors suggested.

This clonotype was observed a few times. Its antigen is unidentified. CDR1 is SGHVS, CDR2 FQNEAQ, per germline. The ends lost 0 bases at V and 4 bases at J; junction bases unmatched: 3. CDR3 length: 14 amino acids. Each CDR3 protein gets one entry after TCRdb re-called the RT-PCR reads with MiXCR. The profile shows hundreds of thousands of distinct CDR3 sequences, around a sixth of them singletons. This material consisted of PBMCs from blood, taken 11 to 12 days after vaccination. The genes are TRBV7-8 and TRBJ2-7; 7 bases match TRBD2. The source is a man aged 50 to 59 who received an inactivated influenza vaccine. This chain's CDR3 is CASSLARERYEQYF. CDR3 nucleotide sequence: TGTGCCAGCAGCTTAGCGCGGGAGCGGTACGAGCAGTACTTC.